This TCR beta chain was captured in a study of blood T cell repertoires in COVID-19. Per the authors' pipeline: Amplification of reference gene primers provided the estimated nucleated cell counts. Using immunoSEQ multiplex PCR, the repertoire was profiled, and TCRdb retains in-frame clones only, with some absent. V, J and clone size were drawn from that table, and D and trimming were deduced from the DNA. The data hold under 200,000 clones, with 75% to 95% observed a single time. Germline CDR1 SNHLY, CDR2 FYNNEI. This CDR3 contains 15 residues. Trimming removed 7 bases from V and 1 base from J, with 16 bases in between.

The TCR comes from a man in his fifties or sixties with acute or convalescent COVID-19. The sample consisted of peripheral blood. The V gene is TRBV2, the J gene TRBJ2-5, with D tentatively TRBD1 (6 bases). The CDR3 sequence is CASTLRQVLQETQYF. The CDR3 DNA sequence: TGTGCCAGCACTCTTAGACAGGTCCTCCAAGAGACCCAGTACTTC.